This TCR beta chain was recovered during a study of shared clonotypes between healthy human individuals. Overall study context: Each donor's CD4 naive and CD4 memory cells filled three plates apiece, CD8 naive two, and CD8 memory one.

Trimming cost V 4 bases and J 2 bases, with 17 bases left between them. Germline CDR1 reads SGDLS; CDR2 reads YYNGEE. This CDR3 has 16 amino acids. This clone was detected only once. The antigen is unknown. The donors, all of them Caucasian adults, lived in Nashville, Tennessee. Produced via immunoSEQ multiplex PCR; TCRdb's table is partial and in-frame only. The data show about 1.5 million clones, roughly 96% seen once. Regarding the study as a whole: Limited genetic and exposure-history diversity came from having few donors.

V and J are TRBV9 and TRBJ2-3; the D is unclear. The specimen sequenced was naive CD4+ T cells sorted from blood. Subset described: CD45RA+ positively selected. The clonotype was recovered from a man aged 25-45 years in good health. The chain's CDR3 is CASSPSRRVHTDTQYF. CDR3 bases: TGTGCCAGCAGCCCTTCGAGACGGGTCCACACAGATACGCAGTATTTT.